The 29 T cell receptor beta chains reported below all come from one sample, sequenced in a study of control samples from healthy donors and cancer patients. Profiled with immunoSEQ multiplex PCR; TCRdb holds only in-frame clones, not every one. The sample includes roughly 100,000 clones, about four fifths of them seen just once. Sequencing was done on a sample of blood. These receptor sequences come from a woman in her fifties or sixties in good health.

DNA of the CDR3: TGTGCCAGTAGTCCATCGGGACTAGAGCAAAATGAGCAGTTCTTC. Its protein product is CASSPSGLEQNEQFF. The J gene is TRBJ2-1, the V gene TRBV19; 8 positions match TRBD2. Per germline, CDR1 LNHDA and CDR2 SQIVND (reference sequence). The CDR3 consists of 15 residues. V lost 5 bases, J lost 7 bases, and 10 bases stayed unmatched.

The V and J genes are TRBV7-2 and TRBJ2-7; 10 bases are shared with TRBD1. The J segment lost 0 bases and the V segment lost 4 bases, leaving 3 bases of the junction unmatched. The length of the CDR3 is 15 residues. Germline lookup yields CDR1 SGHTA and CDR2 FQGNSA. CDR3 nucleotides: TGTGCCAGCAGCTCGGGACAGGGGCTCTCCTACGAGCAGTACTTC. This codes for CASSSGQGLSYEQYF.

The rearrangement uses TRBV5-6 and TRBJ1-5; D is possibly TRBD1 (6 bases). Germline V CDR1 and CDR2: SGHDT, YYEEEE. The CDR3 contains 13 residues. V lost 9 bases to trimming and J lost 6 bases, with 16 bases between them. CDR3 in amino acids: CATRGGRVQPQHF. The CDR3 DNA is TGTGCCACCCGTGGGGGGCGTGTTCAGCCCCAGCATTTT. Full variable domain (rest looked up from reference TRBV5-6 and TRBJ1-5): DAGVTQSPTHLIKTRGQQVTLRCSPKSGHDTVSWYQQALGQGPQFIFQYYEEEERQRGNFPDRFSGHQFPNYSSELNVNALLLGDSALYLCATRGGRVQPQHFGDGTRLSIL.

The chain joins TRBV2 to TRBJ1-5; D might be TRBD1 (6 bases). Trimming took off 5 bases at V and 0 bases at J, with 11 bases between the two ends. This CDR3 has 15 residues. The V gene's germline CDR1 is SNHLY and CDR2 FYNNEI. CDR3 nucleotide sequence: TGTGCCAGCAGTATAAGGGGGTATAGCAATCAGCCCCAGCATTTT. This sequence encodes CASSIRGYSNQPQHF.

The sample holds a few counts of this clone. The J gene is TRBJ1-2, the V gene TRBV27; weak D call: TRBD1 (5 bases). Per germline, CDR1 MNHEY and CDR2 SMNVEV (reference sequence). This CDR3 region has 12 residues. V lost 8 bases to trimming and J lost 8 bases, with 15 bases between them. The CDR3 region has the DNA TGTGCCAGCGGTGGGCTGGGGGACGGCTACACCTTC. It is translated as CASGGLGDGYTF.

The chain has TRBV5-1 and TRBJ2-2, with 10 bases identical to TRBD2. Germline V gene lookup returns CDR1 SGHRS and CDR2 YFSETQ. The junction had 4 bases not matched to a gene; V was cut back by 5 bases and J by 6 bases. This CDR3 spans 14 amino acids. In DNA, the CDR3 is TGCGCCAGCAGGAGCGGGGGGGCTGCCGGGGAGCTGTTTTTT. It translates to CASRSGGAAGELFF.

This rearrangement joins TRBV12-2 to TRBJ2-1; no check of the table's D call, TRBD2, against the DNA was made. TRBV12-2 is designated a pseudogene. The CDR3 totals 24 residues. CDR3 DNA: TGTGCAAGTCGCTTAGCCGGGACTAGCGGGATAACTAACCCTAACAAATACTCCTACAATGAGCAGTTCTTC. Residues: CASRLAGTSGITNPNKYSYNEQFF.

The CDR3 DNA reads TGTGCCAGCAGCCCTGATAGCAATGAGCAGTTCTTC. Encoded protein: CASSPDSNEQFF. The chain combines TRBV12-3 or TRBV12-4 with TRBJ2-1; D remains unclear. This CDR3 region has 12 residues. The V and J ends lost 6 bases and 6 bases respectively, with 9 bases between them.

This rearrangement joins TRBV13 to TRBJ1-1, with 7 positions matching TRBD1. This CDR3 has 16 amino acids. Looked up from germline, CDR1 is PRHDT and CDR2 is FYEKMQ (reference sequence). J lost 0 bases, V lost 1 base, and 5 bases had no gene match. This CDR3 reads CASSLDGTAMNTEAFF. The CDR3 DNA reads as TGTGCCAGCAGCTTAGACGGGACAGCTATGAACACTGAAGCTTTCTTT.

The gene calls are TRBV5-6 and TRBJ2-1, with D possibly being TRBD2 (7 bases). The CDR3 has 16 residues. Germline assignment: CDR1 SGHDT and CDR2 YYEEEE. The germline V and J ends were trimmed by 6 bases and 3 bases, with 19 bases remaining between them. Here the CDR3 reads CASTNKGGGFYNEQFF. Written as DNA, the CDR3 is TGTGCCAGCACAAATAAGGGGGGAGGGTTCTACAATGAGCAGTTCTTC.

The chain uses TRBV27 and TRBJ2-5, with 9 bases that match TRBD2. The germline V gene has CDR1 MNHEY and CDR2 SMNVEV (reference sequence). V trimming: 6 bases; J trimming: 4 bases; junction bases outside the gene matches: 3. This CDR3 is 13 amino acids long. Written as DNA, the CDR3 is TGTGCCAGCAGGGGACTAGCTGGAGAGACCCAGTACTTC. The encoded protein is CASRGLAGETQYF.

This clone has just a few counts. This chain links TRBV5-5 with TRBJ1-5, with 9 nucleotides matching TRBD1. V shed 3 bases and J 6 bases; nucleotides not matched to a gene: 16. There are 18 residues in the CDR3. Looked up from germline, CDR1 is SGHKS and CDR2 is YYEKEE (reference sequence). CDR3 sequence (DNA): TGTGCCAGCAGCTCCTTAACCCGGGACAGGGTGGTAAGTCAGCCCCAGCATTTT. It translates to CASSSLTRDRVVSQPQHF.

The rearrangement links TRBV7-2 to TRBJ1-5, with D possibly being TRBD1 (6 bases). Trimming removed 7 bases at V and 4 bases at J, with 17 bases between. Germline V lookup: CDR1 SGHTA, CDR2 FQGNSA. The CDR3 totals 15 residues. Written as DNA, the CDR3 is TGTGCCAGCAACCCCTCAGGACAGACAAATCAGCCCCAGCATTTT. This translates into CASNPSGQTNQPQHF.

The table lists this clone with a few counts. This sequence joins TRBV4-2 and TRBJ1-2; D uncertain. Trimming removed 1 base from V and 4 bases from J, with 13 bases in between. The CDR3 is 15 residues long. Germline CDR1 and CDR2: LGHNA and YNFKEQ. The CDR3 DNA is TGTGCCAGCAGCCAAGGTAGTACGGCGACCTATGGCTACACCTTC. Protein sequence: CASSQGSTATYGYTF.

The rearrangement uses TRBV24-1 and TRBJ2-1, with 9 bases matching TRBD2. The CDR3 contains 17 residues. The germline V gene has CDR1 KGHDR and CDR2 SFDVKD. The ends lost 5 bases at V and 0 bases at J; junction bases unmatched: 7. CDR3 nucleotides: TGTGCCACCAGTGCCGTTAGCGGGGGAAGCTCCTACAATGAGCAGTTCTTC. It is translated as CATSAVSGGSSYNEQFF.

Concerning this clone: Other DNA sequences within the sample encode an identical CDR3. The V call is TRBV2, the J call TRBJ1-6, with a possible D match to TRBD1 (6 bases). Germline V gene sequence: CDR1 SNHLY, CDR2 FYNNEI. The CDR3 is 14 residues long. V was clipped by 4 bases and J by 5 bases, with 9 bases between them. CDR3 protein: CASSVQGNNSPLHF. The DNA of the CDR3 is TGTGCCAGCAGTGTACAGGGTAATAATTCACCCCTCCACTTT.

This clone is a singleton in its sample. CDR3 loop: CASSPRGLNTEAFF. DNA of the CDR3: TGTGCCAGCTCACCACGCGGTTTGAACACTGAAGCTTTCTTT. The chain employs TRBV18 and TRBJ1-1; D is undetermined. This CDR3 has 14 amino acids. From germline, CDR1 is KGHSH and CDR2 LQKENI. Trimming stripped 1 base from V and 0 bases from J, with 6 bases between.

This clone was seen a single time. The CDR3 DNA reads TGTGCCAGCAGCCGGACAGGGGGGAGAAATCAGCCCCAGCATTTT. Its protein is CASSRTGGRNQPQHF. The chain has TRBV6-2 or TRBV6-3 and TRBJ1-5; 10 positions agree with TRBD1. J lost 4 bases, V lost 6 bases, and 6 bases had no gene match. The CDR3 totals 15 residues. In germline, CDR1 is MNHEY, CDR2 SVGEGT.

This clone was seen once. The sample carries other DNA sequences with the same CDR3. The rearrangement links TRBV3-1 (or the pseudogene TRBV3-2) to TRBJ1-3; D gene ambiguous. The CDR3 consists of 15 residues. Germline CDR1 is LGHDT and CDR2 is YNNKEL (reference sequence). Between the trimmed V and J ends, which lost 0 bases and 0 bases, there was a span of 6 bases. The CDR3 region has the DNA TGTGCCAGCAGCCAAGATCGCGGCTCTGGAAACACCATATATTTT. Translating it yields CASSQDRGSGNTIYF.

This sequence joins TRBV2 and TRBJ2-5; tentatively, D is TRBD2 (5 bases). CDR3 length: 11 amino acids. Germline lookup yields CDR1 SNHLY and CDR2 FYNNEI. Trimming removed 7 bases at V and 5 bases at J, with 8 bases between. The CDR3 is CASNRGETQYF. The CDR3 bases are TGTGCCAGCAATCGAGGGGAGACCCAGTACTTC.

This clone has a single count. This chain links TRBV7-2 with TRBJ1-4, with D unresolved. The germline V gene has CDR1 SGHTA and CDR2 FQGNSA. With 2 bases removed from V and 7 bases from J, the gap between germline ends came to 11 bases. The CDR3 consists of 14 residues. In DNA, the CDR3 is TGTGCCAGCAGCTTACAGCCTGGGAGTGAAAAACTGTTTTTT. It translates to CASSLQPGSEKLFF.

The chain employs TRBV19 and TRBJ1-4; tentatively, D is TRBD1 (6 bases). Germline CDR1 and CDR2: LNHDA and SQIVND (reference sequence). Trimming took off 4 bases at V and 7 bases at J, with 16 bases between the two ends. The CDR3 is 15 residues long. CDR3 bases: TGTGCCAGTAGTAAAAATACAGGGTCCGGTGAAAAACTGTTTTTT. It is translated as CASSKNTGSGEKLFF.

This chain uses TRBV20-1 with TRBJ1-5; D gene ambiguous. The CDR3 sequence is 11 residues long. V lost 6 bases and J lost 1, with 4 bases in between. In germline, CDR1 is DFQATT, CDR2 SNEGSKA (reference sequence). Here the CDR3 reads CSAGSNQPQHF. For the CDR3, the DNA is TGCAGTGCAGGGAGCAATCAGCCCCAGCATTTT.

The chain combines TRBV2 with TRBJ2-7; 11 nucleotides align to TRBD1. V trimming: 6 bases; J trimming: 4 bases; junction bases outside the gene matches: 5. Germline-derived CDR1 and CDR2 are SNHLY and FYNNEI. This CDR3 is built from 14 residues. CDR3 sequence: CASRRTGGDYEQYF. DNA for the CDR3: TGTGCCAGCAGGCGGACAGGGGGCGATTACGAGCAGTACTTC. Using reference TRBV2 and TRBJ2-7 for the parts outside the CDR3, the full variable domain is EPEVTQTPSHQVTQMGQEVILRCVPISNHLYFYWYRQILGQKVEFLVSFYNNEISEKSEIFDDQFSVERPDGSNFTLKIRSTKLEDSAMYFCASRRTGGDYEQYFGPGTRLTVT.

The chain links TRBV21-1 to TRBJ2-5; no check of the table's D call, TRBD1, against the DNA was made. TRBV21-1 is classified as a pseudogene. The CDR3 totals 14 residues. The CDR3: CASNLATGQETQYF. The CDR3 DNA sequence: TGTGCCAGCAACCTCGCGACAGGGCAAGAGACCCAGTACTTC.

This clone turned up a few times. The chain's CDR3 is CASTLVGFEQYF. CDR3 sequence (DNA): TGTGCCAGCACCCTAGTAGGGTTCGAGCAGTACTTC. The gene calls are TRBV6-5 and TRBJ2-7; D gene ambiguous. The V gene's germline CDR1 is MNHEY and CDR2 SVGAGI. Deletions cut 7 bases from V and 6 bases from J, with 13 bases between. The CDR3 totals 12 residues.

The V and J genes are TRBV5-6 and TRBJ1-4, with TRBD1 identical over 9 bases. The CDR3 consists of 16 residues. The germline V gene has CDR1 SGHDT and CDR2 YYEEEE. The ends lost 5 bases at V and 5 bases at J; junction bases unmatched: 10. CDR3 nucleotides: TGTGCCAGCAGATCCGAGGGACAGGGTACAAATGAAAAACTGTTTTTT. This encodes CASRSEGQGTNEKLFF.

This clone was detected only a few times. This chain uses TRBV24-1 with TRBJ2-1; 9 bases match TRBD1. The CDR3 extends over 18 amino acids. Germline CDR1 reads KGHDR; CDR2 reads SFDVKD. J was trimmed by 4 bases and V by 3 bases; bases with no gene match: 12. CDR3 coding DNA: TGTGCCACCAGTGATGGAAACTTGGGACAGGGAGCGTACAATGAGCAGTTCTTC. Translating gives CATSDGNLGQGAYNEQFF.

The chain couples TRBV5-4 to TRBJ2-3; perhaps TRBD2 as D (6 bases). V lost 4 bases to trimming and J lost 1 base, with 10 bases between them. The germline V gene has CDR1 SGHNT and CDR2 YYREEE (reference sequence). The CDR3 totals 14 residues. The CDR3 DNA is TGTGCCAGCAGCGGGCAGCGGGGCACAGATACGCAGTATTTT. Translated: CASSGQRGTDTQYF.